This T cell receptor (beta chain) derives from a study of T cell responses to AZD1222 COVID-19 vaccine (dated by TCRdb to the early 2020s). Broadly, across the study: AZD1222 recipients with second doses at about 4 weeks or about 12 weeks were pooled, because spike-specific TCR depth and breadth did not differ between schedules. A total of approximately 240 trial participants underwent TCR sequencing, of whom about 200 received two doses of AZD1222 and about 25 received two doses of the MenACWY control vaccine. Trial participants were enrolled by age into 18-55, 56-69 and 70-plus year subgroups, with 148, 28 and 57 TCR-sequenced participants respectively. Broad study findings and their caveats: Reportedly, close to half of the unique spike-specific TCRs recognized epitopes lying outside the regions that are mutated in the B.1.351 and B.1.1.7 variants. Conclusions about previously exposed vaccinees are limited, since just five or six AZD1222 recipients were seropositive for SARS-CoV-2 at baseline. Participants were mostly white British, with more females than males. The authors suggested clonal diversity may have been underestimated. Because no day 14 peak-response samples were available, repertoires were characterized only after the peak T cell response. In the small 56-69-year group, the increase in depth fell short of significance, most likely because of low power. After two AZD1222 doses, both the breadth and the depth of spike-specific TCRs were significantly higher than at day 0 and than in MenACWY recipients. Vaccine-associated CD4 TCRs spanned the whole spike protein, with dominant responses in regions 160-218 and 743-854.

The CDR3 regions of human TCRbeta chains were analyzed by immunosequencing. In the source study's methods: TCRs in the repertoires were matched against a reference library of SARS-CoV-2-specific TCRs that had been generated with the MIRA antigen-specificity platform. Breadth was defined as the fraction of unique TCRs that were SARS-CoV-2-associated, and depth was defined as the fraction of total T cells that were SARS-CoV-2-associated. Using the MIRA data, each spike-specific TCR was mapped to the spike region that the TCR reacts to and placed in a CD4 or CD8 class. Log10-transformed breadth and depth values were compared by one-way ANOVA with Sidak's multiple comparisons tests. Sourced from immuneACCESS, this table was stored by TCRdb with only in-frame sequences that have V and J called. A share of the clones is absent; for the studies checked, an unresolved V gene accounts for under half, and the remainder has no known explanation. V and J calls and clone size are given by that table; D and trimming were obtained from the DNA. Across this sample there are approximately 130,000 clones, with about 93% seen only once. The ten largest account for roughly 0.9% of the sample.

As concerns this clone: It has no known antigen specificity. Base qualities are not provided; no much larger clone lies one nucleotide away.

The intended sense of this specimen's time point label: baseline before first vaccination. Vaccinee samples were obtained from the UK trials COV001 and COV002, which included a single-blind randomized controlled phase 2/3 trial of AZD1222 (ChAdOx1 nCoV-19) in healthy adults. For TCRbeta chain sequencing, PBMC samples from trial participants were taken at day 0 and at day 28 after the second dose. The CDR3 runs 13 amino acids, cysteine and phenylalanine included. This entry keeps only the CDR3 DNA: 39 bases, framed from base 1. V loses 2 bases of germline sequence and J loses 4 bases, and the interval between the two ends is 8 bases. The germline V gene yields SGHTA for CDR1 and FQGNSA for CDR2.

This receptor chain uses TRBV7-2 and TRBJ1-2; TRBD1 is a weak D gene call, 5 bases matching. Sequenced here: peripheral blood, sampled on day 0 of AZD1222 vaccination. This clonotype was obtained from an adult in good health. Here the CDR3 is given as CASSLNRLYGYTF. The DNA is as follows: TGTGCCAGCAGCTTAAACAGGCTCTATGGCTACACCTTC. The full variable domain, with segments outside the CDR3 supplied by the reference TRBV7-2 and TRBJ1-2 proteins, appears as GAGVSQSPSNKVTEKGKDVELRCDPISGHTALYWYRQSLGQGLEFLIYFQGNSAPDKSGLPSDRFSAERTGGSVSTLTIQRTQQEDSAVYLCASSLNRLYGYTFGSGTRLTVV.